The next 6 T cell receptor beta chains were all read from a single sample in a study of T cells in Graves' hyperthyroidism and ophthalmopathy. Amplification of TCR beta CDR3 regions was performed using RNA transcripts as template. HTBI primers drove first-round RT-PCR of the TCR CDR3. TCRdb ran MiXCR on the multiplex PCR reads and lists one entry per CDR3 protein. The data hold 96,000 or so distinct CDR3 sequences, with over 50% observed a single time. Sequencing input: blood. These receptors were collected from a woman in her thirties or forties with Graves' hyperthyroidism.

Ten or more counts support this clonotype. The genes are TRBV19 and TRBJ1-5; the D is unclear. With 3 bases removed from V and 7 bases from J, the gap between germline ends came to 10 bases. This CDR3 has 13 residues. Germline V gene lookup returns CDR1 LNHDA and CDR2 SQIVND (reference sequence). The CDR3 spells CASSIASEQPQHF. In nucleotides, the CDR3 is TGTGCCAGTAGTATCGCCAGTGAGCAGCCCCAGCATTTT.

In this sample, this clonotype turned up many times. The V and J genes are TRBV25-1 and TRBJ2-5, with TRBD1 matching 10 bases. The CDR3 is made up of 16 amino acids. The junction had 12 bases not matched to a gene; V was cut back by 6 bases and J by 5 bases. From germline, CDR1 is MGHDK and CDR2 SYGVNS. CDR3 sequence reads: CASRVRDRGLMETQYF. The CDR3 coding sequence is TGTGCCAGCAGGGTCCGGGACAGGGGCCTGATGGAGACCCAGTACTTC.

CDR3 amino acids: CAIRGGRAAYEQYF. DNA of the CDR3: TGCGCCATCCGAGGCGGGAGGGCCGCCTACGAGCAGTACTTC. The chain is built from TRBV4-1 and TRBJ2-7, with 9 nucleotides matching TRBD2. CDR1 and CDR2 from the germline V gene are MGHRA and YSYEKL. Germline trimming cut 10 bases from V and 2 bases from J; bases unmatched to any gene: 9. The CDR3 is 14 residues long.

This clonotype was observed many times. The rearrangement uses TRBV20-1 and TRBJ2-7; D is undetermined. Trimming shortened V by 0 bases and J by 3 bases, and 9 bases separated the two germline ends. CDR3 length equals 13 residues. Per the germline V gene, CDR1 is DFQATT and CDR2 is SNEGSKA (reference sequence). The CDR3 DNA follows: TGCAGTGCTAGAGATTGGGCTAGCTACGAGCAGTACTTC. This sequence encodes CSARDWASYEQYF.

V and J are TRBV15 and TRBJ2-2, with 8 nucleotides matching TRBD1. The germline V gene encodes CDR1 LNHNV and CDR2 YYDKDF (reference sequence). Trimming took 3 bases from V and 1 from J; bases not matched to a gene: 7. CDR3 length: 17 residues. The CDR3 reads CATSSLLGQENTGELFF. Here the CDR3 DNA reads TGTGCCACCAGCAGCCTCCTGGGACAGGAGAACACCGGGGAGCTGTTTTTT.

V usage is TRBV20-1 and J usage is TRBJ2-7, with 7 bases matching TRBD1. Germline CDR1 and CDR2: DFQATT and SNEGSKA (reference sequence). This CDR3 spans 13 amino acids. The CDR3 region has the DNA TGCAACCCACGACGGGACAGCCTCTACGAGCAGTACTTC. This encodes CNPRRDSLYEQYF.